This is a list of T cell receptor beta chains from one sample in a study of regulatory T cells in long-lasting Graves disease. TCRdb reprocessed the multiplex PCR reads via MiXCR and lists one record per CDR3 protein. The data show around 510,000 distinct CDR3 sequences, roughly 20% seen once. Sequencing used peripheral blood mononuclear cells (PBMCs), obtained when the disease was refractory, from a patient treated with antithyroid drugs. These receptors were obtained from a female donor with Graves disease. Each CDR3 is given with its conserved first and last residue. The order of the fields is V gene, J gene, D gene, clone size, CDR3 DNA, CDR3 protein. A D gene is named only where the DNA matches it firmly. Size is stated for part of the rows, as once, few or many counts, or as a class when the clone is expanded.

TRBV7-8	TRBJ1-2	-	many	TGTGCCAGCAGAGTGGGGGTAAACTATGGCTACACCTTC	CASRVGVNYGYTF
TRBV27	TRBJ2-5	TRBD2	many	TGTGCCAGCAGCTCGGGGGGGCCGGGGACCCAGTACTTC	CASSSGGPGTQYF
TRBV2	TRBJ2-3	TRBD2	-	TGTGCCAGCAGTGATACGGGACTAGCGGGAGTTAGCACAGATACGCAGTATTTT	CASSDTGLAGVSTDTQYF
TRBV6-9	TRBJ2-7	TRBD1	few	TGTGCCAGCAGTTACGGAATCAGACTTCGGGACAGGATGTACGAGCAGTACTTC	CASSYGIRLRDRMYEQYF
TRBV2	TRBJ2-3	TRBD1	few	TGTGCCAGCAGCCGTGACAGGGGCCGGGTCCGCGATACGCAGTATTTT	CASSRDRGRVRDTQYF
TRBV3-1	TRBJ2-5	TRBD2	many	TGTGCCAGCAGGGTGTTAGCGGGAGGAAGGGAGACCCAGTACTTC	CASRVLAGGRETQYF
TRBV19	TRBJ2-2	TRBD2	-	TGTGCCAGTAGTATAGTTCTAGCGGTTAACACCGGGGAGCTGTTTTTT	CASSIVLAVNTGELFF
TRBV28	TRBJ2-5	TRBD1	many	TGTGCCAGCAGTTTGGATCCCACAGGGGGTGGAGAGACCCAGTACTTC	CASSLDPTGGGETQYF
TRBV7-8	TRBJ2-2	TRBD2	many	TGTGCCAGCAGCCGGGTAGAACTAGCGAGGAACACCGGGGAGCTGTTTTTT	CASSRVELARNTGELFF
TRBV10-3	TRBJ2-7	TRBD2	few	TGTGCCATCAGTGCCCGGGACTACACTGACGAGCAGTACTTC	CAISARDYTDEQYF
TRBV2	TRBJ2-2	-	few	TGTGCCAGCAGTGAAGTTAAGGCGTCCGGGGAGCTGTTTTTT	CASSEVKASGELFF
TRBV11-2	TRBJ2-7	TRBD1	many	TGTGCCAGCAGCACGGAACAGGGGGCAGGCTACGAGCAGTACTTC	CASSTEQGAGYEQYF
TRBV7-9	TRBJ2-7	TRBD2	-	TGTGCCAGCAGCTCCCAGACTAGCGGGGGGTGGTACGAGCAGTACTTC	CASSSQTSGGWYEQYF
TRBV7-2	TRBJ2-5	TRBD2	few	TGTGCCAGCAGCTTTCACCCGGGGGGGGGAGAGACCCAGTACTTC	CASSFHPGGGETQYF
TRBV3-1	TRBJ2-2	-	few	TGTGCCAGCAGACCCAATACAGGAATAGGCACCGGGGAGCTGTTTTTT	CASRPNTGIGTGELFF
TRBV4-1	TRBJ1-1	-	few	TGCGCCAGCAGCCAAGATTATGGAGGGTACACTGAAGCTTTCTTT	CASSQDYGGYTEAFF
TRBV28	TRBJ2-1	-	-	TGTGCCAGTTCAGGGTTTTCCTACAATGAGCAGTTCTTC	CASSGFSYNEQFF
TRBV4-3	TRBJ2-5	TRBD1	-	TGCGCCAGCAGCCAAGATACGGCGAGACAGGGATCGGGTCGGACCCAGTACTTC	CASSQDTARQGSGRTQYF
TRBV20-1	TRBJ1-5	-	-	TGCAGTGCTTTGGGATTCAATCAGCCCCAGCATTTT	CSALGFNQPQHF
TRBV7-9	TRBJ2-7	-	-	TGTGCCAGCAGCTTCAACCAAACCTACGAGCAGTACTTC	CASSFNQTYEQYF
TRBV15	TRBJ2-6	-	-	TGTGCCACCAGCAGAGATCCCGGACTTACTGGGGCCAACGTCCTGACTTTC	CATSRDPGLTGANVLTF
TRBV28	TRBJ2-2	TRBD1	-	TGTGCCAGCAGTACACAGGGGGCGGAGCTGTTTTTT	CASSTQGAELFF
TRBV7-9	TRBJ2-7	TRBD1	-	TGTGCCATCCCGAGAGGGGACCTCGGGACAGCAACCTACGAGCAGTACTTC	CAIPRGDLGTATYEQYF
TRBV2	TRBJ2-7	-	many	TGTGCCAGCAGTGAAGAGTGGGGGTCTCTGTACGAGCAGTACTTC	CASSEEWGSLYEQYF
TRBV7-8	TRBJ2-5	TRBD2	many	TGTGCCAGCAGCTTGGGACTAGCGGAGGAAGAGACCCAGTACTTC	CASSLGLAEEETQYF
TRBV4-2	TRBJ2-2	-	-	TGTGCCAGCAGCCAAGAAGGAGGGGCAGGGTGGACCGGGGAGCTGTTTTTT	CASSQEGGAGWTGELFF
TRBV24-1	TRBJ2-2	-	-	TGTGCCACCGGACAGAAGAACACCGGGGAGCTGTTTTTT	CATGQKNTGELFF
TRBV30	TRBJ2-5	-	few	TGTGCCTGGAGTGTACGGGCTGAAGAGACCCAGTACTTC	CAWSVRAEETQYF
TRBV6-1	TRBJ2-7	TRBD2	-	TGTGCCAGCAGAGGCGGGCGGGGGTCTTACGAGCAGTACTTC	CASRGGRGSYEQYF
TRBV27	TRBJ2-2	TRBD2	many	TGTGCCAGCTCCCTAGCGGGATTTTCGGGCGGGGAGCTGTTTTTT	CASSLAGFSGGELFF
TRBV19	TRBJ2-5	-	few	TGTGCCAGTAGTATAGGATTCGGGACCGGAGAGACCCAGTACTTC	CASSIGFGTGETQYF
TRBV7-9	TRBJ1-1	-	-	TGTGCCAGCAGCCCGACTCCGGAGAACACTGAAGCTTTCTTT	CASSPTPENTEAFF
TRBV3-1	TRBJ1-2	-	few	TGTGCCAGCAGCCAAGATATTTTTGAGTGGCCTAACTATGGCTACACCTTC	CASSQDIFEWPNYGYTF
TRBV6-5	TRBJ1-5	-	many	TGTGCCAGCAGTTACTATCCCTCTCAGCCCCAGCATTTT	CASSYYPSQPQHF